A single sample gave rise to the 3 T cell receptor beta chains below, sequenced in a study of blood T cell repertoires in COVID-19. The data were produced by immunoSEQ multiplex PCR, yet TCRdb's version contains in-frame clones alone and is incomplete. The data contain a few hundred thousand clones, 65% to 85% of them seen just once; the ten biggest clones take up approximately 1.3%. Sequenced input: peripheral blood. These receptors all stem from a woman aged 50 to 60 with acute or convalescent COVID-19.

This clone has just one count. V and J are TRBV14 and TRBJ1-3, with D maybe TRBD1 (6 bases). The CDR3 length is 14 residues. Trimming took off 3 bases at V and 4 bases at J, with 10 bases between the two ends. Germline V gives CDR1 SGHDN, CDR2 FVKESK. The CDR3 DNA is TGTGCCAGCAGCCATTCAGGGGACGGAAACACCATATATTTT. Protein: CASSHSGDGNTIYF.

The chain recombines TRBV9 with TRBJ1-3, with 7 bases lining up with TRBD1. The CDR3 consists of 14 residues. Trimming cost V 3 bases and J 10 bases; bases outside gene matches: 10. CDR1 SGDLS and CDR2 YYNGEE come from the germline V gene. The chain's CDR3 is CASSAETGTTTIYF. The DNA for the CDR3 is TGTGCCAGCAGCGCAGAGACAGGGACGACGACCATATATTTT.

This clone was counted between two and nine times. This chain joins TRBV2 and TRBJ1-2; no definite D call. The CDR3 loop spans 12 amino acids. The V gene lost 3 bases and the J gene lost 5 bases, with 7 bases spanning the gap. Germline CDR1 and CDR2: SNHLY and FYNNEI. The DNA of the CDR3 is TGTGCCAGCAGTGATAGCGGGTATGGCTACACCTTC. This codes for CASSDSGYGYTF.